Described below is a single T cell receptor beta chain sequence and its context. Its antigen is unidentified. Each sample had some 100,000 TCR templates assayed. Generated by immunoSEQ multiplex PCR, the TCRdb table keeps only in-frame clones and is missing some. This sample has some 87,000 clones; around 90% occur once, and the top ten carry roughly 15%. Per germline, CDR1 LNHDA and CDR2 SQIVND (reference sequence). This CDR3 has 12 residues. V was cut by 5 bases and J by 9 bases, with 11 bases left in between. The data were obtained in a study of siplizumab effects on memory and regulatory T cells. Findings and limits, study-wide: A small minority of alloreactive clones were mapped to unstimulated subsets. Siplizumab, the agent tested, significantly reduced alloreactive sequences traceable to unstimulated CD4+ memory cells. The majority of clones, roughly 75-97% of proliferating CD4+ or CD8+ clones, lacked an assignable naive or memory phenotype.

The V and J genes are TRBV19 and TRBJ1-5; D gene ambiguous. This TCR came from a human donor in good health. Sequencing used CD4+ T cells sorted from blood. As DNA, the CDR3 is TGTGCCAGTAGTTATTTGAGTGGGCCCCAGCATTTT. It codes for CASSYLSGPQHF.